The rows below give T cell receptor beta chains drawn from one sample of a study of blood T cell repertoires in COVID-19. The protocol was immunoSEQ multiplex PCR, while the TCRdb copy is restricted to in-frame clones and leaves out a portion. The sample has 200,000 to 250,000 clones; 87% are singletons. The sequenced sample was PBMCs or T cells enriched from blood (not recorded which). The receptors originated from a man aged 25 to 45 who had recovered from COVID-19. Both conserved end residues are part of each CDR3. D genes are given only for firm matches. Size is stated for part of the rows, as once, few or many counts, or as a class when the clone is expanded.

>.|TRBV9|TRBJ2-2|.
CASSVVGNTGELFF
TGTGCCAGCAGCGTAGTCGGGAACACCGGGGAGCTGTTTTTT
>TRBD2|TRBV7-9|TRBJ2-2|once
CASSSGLAGNTGELFF
TGTGCCAGCAGCTCGGGACTAGCGGGTAACACCGGGGAGCTGTTTTTT
>.|TRBV12-3/TRBV12-4|TRBJ2-7|.
CASRGVFYEQYF
TGTGCCAGCAGGGGAGTGTTCTACGAGCAGTACTTC
>TRBD1|TRBV5-1|TRBJ1-6|.
CASSLTGVDSPLHF
TGCGCCAGCAGCTTGACAGGGGTGGATTCACCCCTCCACTTT
>.|TRBV4-3|TRBJ2-3|.
CASRRGGLGADTQYF
TGCGCCAGCAGGAGGGGGGGCCTGGGAGCAGATACGCAGTATTTT
>.|TRBV28|TRBJ2-7|.
CASRTVADEQYF
TGTGCGAGCAGGACAGTTGCGGACGAGCAGTACTTC
>TRBD1|TRBV19|TRBJ1-2|.
CASSIVAGGVYGYTF
TGTGCCAGTAGTATAGTGGCAGGGGGAGTTTATGGCTACACCTTC
>.|TRBV12-3/TRBV12-4|TRBJ1-2|medium-sized
CASSLSRGGYTF
TGTGCCAGCAGTTTATCTCGAGGTGGCTACACCTTC
>TRBD1|TRBV27|TRBJ1-6|.
CASSLSGVQGNSPLHF
TGTGCCAGCAGTTTATCAGGGGTACAGGGGAATTCACCCCTCCACTTT
>.|TRBV20-1|TRBJ1-1|.
CSASLQGWGTEAFF
TGCAGTGCTAGTCTCCAGGGGTGGGGGACTGAAGCTTTCTTT
>.|TRBV6-5|TRBJ2-7|.
CASSSPGRGAYEQYF
TGTGCCAGCAGTTCCCCGGGCCGGGGGGCATACGAGCAGTACTTC
>TRBD1|TRBV25-1|TRBJ2-2|once
CASSEGQGDTGELFF
TGTGCCAGCAGTGAGGGACAGGGGGATACCGGGGAGCTGTTTTTT
>.|TRBV6-5|TRBJ2-3|.
CASSLSGQTADTQYF
TGTGCCAGCAGTTTATCAGGCCAGACCGCAGATACGCAGTATTTT
>.|TRBV12-5|TRBJ2-7|.
CASGFGTGPGEQYF
TGTGCTAGTGGTTTCGGCACAGGTCCCGGAGAGCAGTACTTC
>.|TRBV7-9|TRBJ1-5|.
CASSLIAGGGFNQPQHF
TGTGCCAGCAGCCTCATAGCCGGGGGAGGATTCAATCAGCCCCAGCATTTT
>.|TRBV9|TRBJ1-6|.
CASSSRDSSYNSPLHF
TGTGCCAGCAGCTCCCGGGACTCCTCCTATAATTCACCCCTCCACTTT
>.|TRBV5-1|TRBJ2-6|.
CASSLTPTATGANVLTF
TGCGCCAGCAGCCTGACCCCTACAGCTACTGGGGCCAACGTCCTGACTTTC
>.|TRBV7-9|TRBJ1-2|.
CASRQAPDYGYTF
TGTGCCAGCAGGCAGGCACCCGACTATGGCTACACCTTC
>.|TRBV27|TRBJ1-2|few
CASSLEGSYGYTF
TGTGCCAGCAGTTTAGAGGGTTCCTATGGCTACACCTTC
>.|TRBV5-8|TRBJ2-1|.
CASSLRGEQFF
TGTGCCAGCAGCTTGCGGGGTGAGCAGTTCTTC
>TRBD1|TRBV5-4|TRBJ1-2|.
CASWSGGYGYTF
TGTGCCAGCTGGTCAGGGGGCTATGGCTACACCTTC
>TRBD2|TRBV7-2|TRBJ2-5|.
CASSPLLAGGEETQYF
TGTGCCAGCAGCCCCTTGCTAGCGGGGGGAGAAGAGACCCAGTACTTC
>TRBD2|TRBV7-2|TRBJ2-2|.
CASSPRLAGGGTGELFF
TGTGCCAGCAGCCCCCGGCTAGCGGGAGGAGGGACCGGGGAGCTGTTTTTT
>.|TRBV27|TRBJ1-1|.
CASSRPGHTISEAFF
TGTGCCAGCAGCCGCCCGGGACATACGATCTCTGAAGCTTTCTTT
>.|TRBV10-1|TRBJ2-2|.
CASRRDYTGELFF
TGCGCCAGCAGGAGGGATTACACCGGGGAGCTGTTTTTT
>.|TRBV7-2|TRBJ2-7|.
CASSLESVEQYF
TGTGCCAGCAGCTTAGAATCAGTCGAGCAGTACTTC
>.|TRBV4-2|TRBJ1-5|.
CASSQVIQGMSNQPQHF
TGTGCCAGCAGCCAAGTCATTCAGGGGATGAGCAATCAGCCCCAGCATTTT
>.|TRBV2|TRBJ1-4|.
CASSETHRELFF
TGTGCCAGCAGTGAAACTCACCGGGAACTGTTTTTT
>TRBD1|TRBV4-1|TRBJ1-2|once
CASSQEFRTGYGYTF
TGCGCCAGCAGCCAAGAATTCCGGACAGGGTATGGCTACACCTTC
>TRBD1|TRBV30|TRBJ1-6|.
CATGQGWNSPLHF
TGTGCCACCGGACAGGGCTGGAATTCACCCCTCCACTTT
>.|TRBV7-2|TRBJ1-1|.
CASSLPGGTEAFF
TGTGCCAGCAGCTTACCGGGGGGCACTGAAGCTTTCTTT
>TRBD1|TRBV2|TRBJ1-5|.
CASSTDRVDQPQHF
TGTGCCAGCAGTACCGACAGGGTCGATCAGCCCCAGCATTTT
>TRBD1|TRBV5-6|TRBJ1-4|.
CASSHRGIGPNEKLFF
TGTGCCAGCAGCCACAGGGGGATCGGTCCTAATGAAAAACTGTTTTTT
>.|TRBV11-1|TRBJ1-2|once
CASSLVPGSGVYTF
TGTGCCAGCAGCTTAGTTCCGGGAAGCGGTGTCTACACCTTC
>TRBD1|TRBV15|TRBJ2-7|.
CATSRAGTGGSEQYF
TGTGCCACCAGCAGAGCCGGTACAGGGGGTTCCGAGCAGTACTTC
>TRBD2|TRBV27|TRBJ2-7|.
CASSPHTSGSSYEQYF
TGTGCCAGCAGTCCCCATACTAGCGGGAGCTCCTACGAGCAGTACTTC
>TRBD1|TRBV28|TRBJ1-1|.
CASSRTGVTEAFF
TGTGCCAGCAGTAGAACAGGGGTCACTGAAGCTTTCTTT
>.|TRBV18|TRBJ2-7|once
CASSPFGQPTEGYF
TGTGCCAGCTCACCCTTCGGACAGCCAACAGAGGGGTACTTC
>.|TRBV21-1|TRBJ2-1|.
CASSNVLAGGPSEQFF
TGTGCCAGCAGCAACGTACTAGCGGGAGGGCCCAGTGAGCAGTTCTTC
>TRBD1|TRBV5-4|TRBJ2-1|.
CASSLGTGHPVDEQFF
TGTGCCAGCAGCTTGGGGACAGGCCACCCCGTCGATGAGCAGTTCTTC
>.|TRBV10-2|TRBJ1-3|.
CASSDSQGPRGNTIYF
TGCGCCAGCAGTGATAGTCAGGGCCCTCGTGGAAACACCATATATTTT
>.|TRBV11-2|TRBJ2-7|.
CASSRMVGGRILGEQYF
TGTGCCAGCAGCCGAATGGTAGGAGGCAGGATTCTCGGCGAGCAGTACTTC
>.|TRBV5-5|TRBJ2-3|.
CASSSTRGGSYTQYF
TGTGCCAGCAGCTCCACTCGAGGGGGTTCATATACGCAGTATTTT
>TRBD2|TRBV7-9|TRBJ2-2|.
CASSPALGLAGNTGELFF
TGTGCCAGCAGCCCCGCCCTCGGACTAGCGGGGAACACCGGGGAGCTGTTTTTT
>.|TRBV29-1|TRBJ1-2|.
CSVESPASYGYTF
TGCAGCGTTGAGTCCCCGGCTAGCTATGGCTACACCTTC
>TRBD2|TRBV29-1|TRBJ2-5|.
CSAGLAGGILETQYF
TGCAGCGCCGGACTAGCGGGAGGGATTTTAGAGACCCAGTACTTC
>TRBD1|TRBV29-1|TRBJ1-1|once
CSVDDRARAFF
TGCAGCGTTGATGACAGGGCGAGGGCTTTCTTT
>TRBD1|TRBV24-1|TRBJ2-2|.
CATRGQATGELFF
TGTGCCACCAGAGGACAGGCCACCGGGGAGCTGTTTTTT
>.|TRBV9|TRBJ2-2|.
CASSVAAGTDNTGELFF
TGTGCCAGCAGCGTAGCGGCGGGGACAGATAACACCGGGGAGCTGTTTTTT
>TRBD1|TRBV11-2|TRBJ1-2|.
CASSVAGGGGYTF
TGTGCCAGCAGCGTCGCAGGGGGAGGAGGCTACACCTTC
>TRBD2|TRBV14|TRBJ2-1|.
CASSQSGGLAGGGPYNEQFF
TGTGCCAGCAGCCAGTCTGGTGGACTAGCGGGGGGGGGACCCTACAATGAGCAGTTCTTC